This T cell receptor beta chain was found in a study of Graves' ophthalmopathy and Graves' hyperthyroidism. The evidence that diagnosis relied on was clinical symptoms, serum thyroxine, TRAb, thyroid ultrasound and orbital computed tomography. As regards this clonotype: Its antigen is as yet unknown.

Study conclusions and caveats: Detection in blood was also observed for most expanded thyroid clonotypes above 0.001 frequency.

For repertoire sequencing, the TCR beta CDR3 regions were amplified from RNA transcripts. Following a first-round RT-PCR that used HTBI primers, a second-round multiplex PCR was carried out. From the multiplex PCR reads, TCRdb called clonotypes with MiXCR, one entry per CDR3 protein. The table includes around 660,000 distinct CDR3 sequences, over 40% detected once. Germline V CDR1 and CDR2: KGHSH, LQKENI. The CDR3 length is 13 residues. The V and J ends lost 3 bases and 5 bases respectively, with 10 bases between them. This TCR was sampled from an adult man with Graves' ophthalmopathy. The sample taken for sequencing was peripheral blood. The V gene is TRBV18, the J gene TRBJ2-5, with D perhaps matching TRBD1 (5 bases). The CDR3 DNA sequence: TGTGCCAGCTCACCCAGGGTACTTGAGACCCAGTACTTC. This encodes CASSPRVLETQYF.